This passage covers 2 T cell receptor beta chains from one sample sequenced in a study of blood T cell repertoires in COVID-19. Repertoires were generated with immunoSEQ multiplex PCR, while TCRdb's copy carries only in-frame clones and drops some. The sample records approximately 270,000 clones, almost 90% being singletons. Sequencing input: peripheral blood. Receptors were obtained from a man older than 75 with acute or convalescent COVID-19.

The genes are TRBV19 and TRBJ2-7, with D possibly matching TRBD1 (5 bases). This CDR3 region has 15 residues. The germline V and J ends were trimmed by 3 bases and 4 bases, with 16 bases remaining between them. Germline V gene lookup returns CDR1 LNHDA and CDR2 SQIVND (reference sequence). This chain's CDR3 is CASSISPGRPYEQYF. As DNA, the CDR3 is TGTGCCAGTAGTATCTCTCCAGGGCGTCCGTACGAGCAGTACTTC.

This clone was picked up one time. The chain uses TRBV6-5 and TRBJ2-5; 7 nucleotides agree with TRBD1. This CDR3 has 13 amino acids. Unmatched junction bases numbered 4, after V lost 6 bases and J lost 3 bases. The germline CDR1 and CDR2 sequences are MNHEY and SVGAGI. CDR3 amino acids: CASRTTGEETQYF. The CDR3 DNA reads as TGTGCCAGCAGGACTACAGGGGAAGAGACCCAGTACTTC.